Included here is one T cell receptor beta chain sequence, with context. The antigen remains unidentified. Losses at the gene ends were 6 bases for V and 4 bases for J; bases not matched to a gene: 5. This CDR3 spans 15 amino acids. CDR1 and CDR2 (germline): MNHNY, SVGAGI (reference sequence). This sample is drawn from a study of T cell responses to AZD1222 COVID-19 vaccine. Findings and limits, study-wide: Vaccine-related CD4 TCRs covered spike, predominating at 160-218 and 743-854. Repertoire sampling occurred only after the peak T cell response.

Sequencing used immunoSEQ multiplex PCR; TCRdb keeps in-frame clones, though not all of them. The sample shows about 180,000 clones, around 90% of them seen only once. This clonotype was sampled from an adult who received the AZD1222 COVID-19 vaccine. The gene calls are TRBV6-6 and TRBJ1-6; 8 bases are a match to TRBD1. Specimen: peripheral blood, collected 28 days after the second AZD1222 dose. The CDR3 DNA sequence: TGTGCCAGCAGGGACAGGGTTGGATATAATTCACCCCTCCACTTT. As protein: CASRDRVGYNSPLHF.